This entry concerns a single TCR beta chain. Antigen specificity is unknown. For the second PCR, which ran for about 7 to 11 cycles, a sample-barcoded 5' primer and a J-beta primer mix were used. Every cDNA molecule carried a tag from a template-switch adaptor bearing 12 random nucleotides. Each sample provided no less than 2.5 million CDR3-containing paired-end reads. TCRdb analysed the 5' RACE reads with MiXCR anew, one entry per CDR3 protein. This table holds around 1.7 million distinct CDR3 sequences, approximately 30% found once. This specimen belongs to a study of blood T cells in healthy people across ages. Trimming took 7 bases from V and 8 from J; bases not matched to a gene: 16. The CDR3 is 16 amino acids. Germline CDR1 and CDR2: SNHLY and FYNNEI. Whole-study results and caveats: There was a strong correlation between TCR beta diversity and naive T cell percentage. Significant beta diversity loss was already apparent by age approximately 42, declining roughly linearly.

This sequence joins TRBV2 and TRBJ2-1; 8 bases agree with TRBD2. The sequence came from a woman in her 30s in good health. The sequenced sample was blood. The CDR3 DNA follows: TGTGCCAGCACGGACCCGGGACTAGTGTATTCGTATGAGCAGTTCTTC. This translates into CASTDPGLVYSYEQFF.